The 12 T cell receptor beta chains below all came from one sample that was sequenced in a study of T and B cells in COVID-19 patients. TRB rearrangements were amplified by multiplex PCR with BIOMED2 TRB-A/B primers. TCRdb reprocessed the multiplex PCR reads with MiXCR, giving one entry per CDR3 protein. This sample has 20,000 or so distinct CDR3 sequences, with 25% to 30% found just once. Each TRB amplification used about 250-550 ng of genomic DNA from blood. Material: blood. Source of these receptors: a human donor who had recovered from COVID-19.

By share of the sample, this clonotype is medium-sized. The chain joins TRBV29-1 to TRBJ2-7, with D possibly being TRBD1 (6 bases). Germline assignment: CDR1 SQVTM and CDR2 ANQGSEA. The CDR3 is made up of 11 amino acids. V was clipped by 6 bases and J by 9 bases, with 15 bases between them. CDR3 bases: TGCAGCGTAGGGACATATTTATTGCAGTACTTC. This sequence encodes CSVGTYLLQYF.

This clonotype was seen just once. The genes are TRBV6-1 and TRBJ1-2, with 7 bases identical to TRBD1. The V and J ends lost 5 bases and 4 bases, in that order; junction bases with no gene match: 7. Looked up from germline, CDR1 is MNHNS and CDR2 is SASEGT. This CDR3 is built from 14 residues. The CDR3 DNA reads TGTGCCAGCAGTCCCCAGGGGGTTGGCTATGGCTACACCTTC. It is translated as CASSPQGVGYGYTF.

This clonotype occurred a few times. The CDR3 region has the DNA TGCAGCGTTGAAGATCCGGACAGTTATGGCTACACCTTC. Translated, it gives CSVEDPDSYGYTF. This chain connects TRBV29-1 to TRBJ1-2, with a weak D call TRBD1 (6 bases). The V end was cut by 0 bases, the J end by 5 bases, with 10 bases between. The CDR3 totals 13 residues. Germline V gene sequence: CDR1 SQVTM, CDR2 ANQGSEA.

The chain carries TRBV19 and TRBJ2-1; 12 nucleotides match TRBD2. The germline gives CDR1 LNHDA, CDR2 SQIVND (reference sequence). V trimming: 3 bases; J trimming: 0 bases; junction bases outside the gene matches: 9. The length of the CDR3 is 19 residues. CDR3 amino acids: CASSMKLAGGDSSYNEQFF. The CDR3 DNA reads TGTGCCAGTAGTATGAAACTAGCGGGGGGCGATAGCTCCTACAATGAGCAGTTCTTC.

This clonotype has a handful of counts. The rearrangement links TRBV6-4 to TRBJ2-2; no firm D call. V was shortened by 3 bases and J by 4 bases, with 9 bases between the two germline ends. CDR3 length equals 14 residues. Germline lookup yields CDR1 MRHNA and CDR2 SNTAGT. The CDR3 loop is CASSELPGTGELFF. The CDR3 nucleotides are TGTGCCAGCAGTGAACTCCCCGGCACCGGGGAGCTGTTTTTT.

There are a few counts of this clonotype. The chain uses TRBV30 and TRBJ1-2, with TRBD1 matching over 7 bases. The CDR3 length is 11 residues. The germline V gene encodes CDR1 GTSNPN and CDR2 SVGIG (reference sequence). The trim removed 8 bases at V and 2 bases at J, leaving 2 bases unmatched. CDR3 nucleotides: TGTGCCACAGGGGAGAACTATGGCTACACCTTC. Residues: CATGENYGYTF.

This clonotype showed up just a few times. V and J are TRBV10-3 and TRBJ2-7, with D possibly TRBD2 on 6 matching bases. This CDR3 has 13 residues. Deletions cut 6 bases from V and 6 bases from J, with 15 bases between. CDR1 is ENHRY, CDR2 SYGVKD, per germline. CDR3 amino acids: CAISPGLLSEQYF. Written as DNA, the CDR3 is TGTGCCATCAGCCCGGGACTCCTAAGCGAGCAGTACTTC.

V usage is TRBV6-5 and J usage is TRBJ1-5; D not certain. CDR3 size: 14 residues. The germline V and J ends were trimmed by 2 bases and 1 base, with 6 bases remaining between them. CDR1 MNHEY and CDR2 SVGAGI come from the germline V gene. CDR3 protein: CASSYDNSNQPQHF. The CDR3 nucleotides read TGTGCCAGCAGTTACGATAACAGCAATCAGCCCCAGCATTTT.

This clonotype was detected only a few times. The chain employs TRBV19 and TRBJ2-7; unclear D gene. Trimming removed 3 bases from V and 0 bases from J, with 9 bases in between. Germline V gene lookup returns CDR1 LNHDA and CDR2 SQIVND (reference sequence). The CDR3 is 14 amino acids. CDR3 residues: CASSMVRASYEQYF. The CDR3 nucleotides read TGTGCCAGTAGTATGGTACGGGCCTCCTACGAGCAGTACTTC.

This clonotype was observed a handful of times. The rearrangement uses TRBV14 and TRBJ2-3; D is undetermined. Trimming removed 0 bases from V and 4 bases from J, with 8 bases in between. The CDR3 runs 14 residues. Germline lookup yields CDR1 SGHDN and CDR2 FVKESK. DNA for the CDR3: TGTGCCAGCAGCCAAGAAGGATGGGCAGATACGCAGTATTTT. Translating it yields CASSQEGWADTQYF. The full variable domain, completed using reference TRBV14 and TRBJ2-3, is EAGVTQFPSHSVIEKGQTVTLRCDPISGHDNLYWYRRVMGKEIKFLLHFVKESKQDESGMPNNRFLAERTGGTYSTLKVQPAELEDSGVYFCASSQEGWADTQYFGPGTRLTVL.

V is TRBV20-1 and J is TRBJ1-1; D not resolved. The CDR3 has 11 amino acids. Germline-derived CDR1 and CDR2 are DFQATT and SNEGSKA (reference sequence). V shed 7 bases and J shed 1 base, with 7 bases lying between them. The CDR3 is CSGERNTEAFF. The CDR3 nucleotides read TGCAGTGGAGAGAGGAACACTGAAGCTTTCTTT.

The chain recombines TRBV27 with TRBJ1-6, with D tentatively TRBD1 (5 bases). The CDR3 loop spans 14 amino acids. Trimming took 2 bases from V and 4 from J, leaving 6 bases between them. CDR1 and CDR2 from the germline V gene are MNHEY and SMNVEV (reference sequence). CDR3 amino acids: CASSLQGYNSPLHF. As DNA, the CDR3 is TGTGCCAGCAGTTTACAGGGTTATAATTCACCCCTCCACTTT.